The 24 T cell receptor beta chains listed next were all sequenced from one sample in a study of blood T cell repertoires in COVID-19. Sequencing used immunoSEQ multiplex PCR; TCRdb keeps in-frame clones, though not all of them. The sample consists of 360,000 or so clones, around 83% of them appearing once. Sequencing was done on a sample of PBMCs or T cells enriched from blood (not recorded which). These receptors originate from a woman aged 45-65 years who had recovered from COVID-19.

CDR3 amino acids: CASSLAGASTDTQYF. CDR3 nucleotides: TGTGCCAGCAGCCTAGCGGGGGCTAGCACAGATACGCAGTATTTT. This chain uses TRBV3-1 (or the pseudogene TRBV3-2) with TRBJ2-3, with TRBD2 matching over 9 bases. This CDR3 contains 15 residues. Germline lookup yields CDR1 LGHDT and CDR2 YNNKEL (reference sequence). V lost 4 bases to trimming and J lost 0 bases; unmatched junction nucleotides: 2.

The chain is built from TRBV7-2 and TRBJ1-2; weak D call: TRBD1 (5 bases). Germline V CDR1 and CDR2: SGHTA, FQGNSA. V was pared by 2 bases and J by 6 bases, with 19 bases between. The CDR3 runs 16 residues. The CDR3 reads CASSLSMVRGQHGYTF. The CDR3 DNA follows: TGTGCCAGCAGCTTATCCATGGTGCGGGGCCAACATGGCTACACCTTC.

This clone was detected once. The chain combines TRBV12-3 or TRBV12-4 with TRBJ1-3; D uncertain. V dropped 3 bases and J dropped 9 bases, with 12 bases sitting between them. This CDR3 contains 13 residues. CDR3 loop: CASSFGERSTIYF. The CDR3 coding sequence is TGTGCCAGCAGTTTTGGCGAGCGGAGCACCATATATTTT.

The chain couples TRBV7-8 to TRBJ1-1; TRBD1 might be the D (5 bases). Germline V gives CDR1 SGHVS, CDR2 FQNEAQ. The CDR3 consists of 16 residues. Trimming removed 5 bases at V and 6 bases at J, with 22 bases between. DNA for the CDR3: TGTGCCAGCAGCCCCCTCCAGGGAGGAAGTTTCTCTGAAGCTTTCTTT. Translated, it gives CASSPLQGGSFSEAFF.

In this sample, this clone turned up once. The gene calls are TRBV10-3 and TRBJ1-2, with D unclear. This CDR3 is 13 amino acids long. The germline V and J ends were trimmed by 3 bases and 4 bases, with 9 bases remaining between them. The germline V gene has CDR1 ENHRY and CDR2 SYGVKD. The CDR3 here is CAISETPGYGYTF. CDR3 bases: TGTGCCATCAGTGAAACACCAGGCTATGGCTACACCTTC.

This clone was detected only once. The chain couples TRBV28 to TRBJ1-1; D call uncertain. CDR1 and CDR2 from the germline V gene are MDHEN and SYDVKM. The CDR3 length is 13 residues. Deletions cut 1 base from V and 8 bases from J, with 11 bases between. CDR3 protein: CASSLSGFGEAFF. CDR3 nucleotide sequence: TGTGCCAGCAGTTTATCGGGTTTCGGGGAAGCTTTCTTT.

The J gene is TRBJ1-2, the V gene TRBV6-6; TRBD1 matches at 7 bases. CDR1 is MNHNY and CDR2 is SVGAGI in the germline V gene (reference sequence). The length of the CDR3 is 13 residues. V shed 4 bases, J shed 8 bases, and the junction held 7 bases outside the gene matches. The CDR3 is CASSSLGGGGYTF. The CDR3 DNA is TGTGCCAGCAGTTCCCTAGGGGGCGGGGGCTACACCTTC.

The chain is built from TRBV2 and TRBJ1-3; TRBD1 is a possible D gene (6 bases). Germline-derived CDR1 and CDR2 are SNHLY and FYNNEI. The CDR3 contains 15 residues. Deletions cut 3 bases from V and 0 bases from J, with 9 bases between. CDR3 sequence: CASSERTDSGNTIYF. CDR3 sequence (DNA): TGTGCCAGCAGTGAGCGGACAGACTCTGGAAACACCATATATTTT.

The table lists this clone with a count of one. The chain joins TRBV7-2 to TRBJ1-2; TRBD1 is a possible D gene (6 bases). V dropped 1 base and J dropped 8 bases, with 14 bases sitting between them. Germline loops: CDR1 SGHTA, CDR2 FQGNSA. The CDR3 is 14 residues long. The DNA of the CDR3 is TGTGCCAGCAGCTTAGGGACAGCAGATTTAGGCTACACCTTC. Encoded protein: CASSLGTADLGYTF.

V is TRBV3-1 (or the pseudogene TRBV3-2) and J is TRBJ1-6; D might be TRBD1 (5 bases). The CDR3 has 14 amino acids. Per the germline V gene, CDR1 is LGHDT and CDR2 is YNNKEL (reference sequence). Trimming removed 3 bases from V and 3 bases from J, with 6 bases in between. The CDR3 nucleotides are TGTGCCAGCAGCCACGGGGGCTATAATTCACCCCTCCACTTT. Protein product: CASSHGGYNSPLHF.

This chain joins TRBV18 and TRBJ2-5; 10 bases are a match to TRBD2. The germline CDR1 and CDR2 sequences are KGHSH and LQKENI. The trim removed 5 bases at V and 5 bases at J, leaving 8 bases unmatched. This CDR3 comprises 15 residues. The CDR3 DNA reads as TGTGCCAGCTCAACCCCTAGCGGGGGCGGCGAGACCCAGTACTTC. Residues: CASSTPSGGGETQYF.

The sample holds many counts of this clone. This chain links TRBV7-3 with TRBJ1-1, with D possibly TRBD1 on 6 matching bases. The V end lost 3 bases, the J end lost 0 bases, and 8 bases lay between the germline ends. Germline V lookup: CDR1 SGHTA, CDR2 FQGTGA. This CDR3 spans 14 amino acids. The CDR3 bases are TGTGCCAGCAGCTTTACAGGGATGAACACTGAAGCTTTCTTT. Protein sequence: CASSFTGMNTEAFF.

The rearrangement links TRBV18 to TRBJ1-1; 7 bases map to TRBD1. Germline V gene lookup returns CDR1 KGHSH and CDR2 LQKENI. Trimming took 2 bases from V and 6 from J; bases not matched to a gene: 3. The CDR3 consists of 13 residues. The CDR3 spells CASSPVGQAEAFF. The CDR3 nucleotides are TGTGCCAGCTCACCAGTCGGACAGGCTGAAGCTTTCTTT.

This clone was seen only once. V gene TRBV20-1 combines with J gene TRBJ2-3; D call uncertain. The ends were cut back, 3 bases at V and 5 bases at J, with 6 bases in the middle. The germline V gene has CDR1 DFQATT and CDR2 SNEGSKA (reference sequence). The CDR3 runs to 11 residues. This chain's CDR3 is CSASTLDTQYF. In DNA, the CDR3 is TGCAGTGCTAGTACTCTAGATACGCAGTATTTT.

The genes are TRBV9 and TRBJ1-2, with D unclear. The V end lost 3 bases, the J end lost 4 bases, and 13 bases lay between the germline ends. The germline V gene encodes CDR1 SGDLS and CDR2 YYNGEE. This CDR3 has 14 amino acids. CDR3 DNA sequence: TGTGCCAGCAGCGCCTGGGAGGGCACCTATGGCTACACCTTC. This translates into CASSAWEGTYGYTF.

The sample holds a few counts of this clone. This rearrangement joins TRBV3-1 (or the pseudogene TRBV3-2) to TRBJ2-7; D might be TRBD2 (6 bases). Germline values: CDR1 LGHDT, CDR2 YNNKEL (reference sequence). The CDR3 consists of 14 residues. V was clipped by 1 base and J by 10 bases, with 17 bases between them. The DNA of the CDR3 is TGTGCCAGCAGCCAAGTCCCCCGTAGCGGAATTCAGTACTTC. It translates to CASSQVPRSGIQYF.

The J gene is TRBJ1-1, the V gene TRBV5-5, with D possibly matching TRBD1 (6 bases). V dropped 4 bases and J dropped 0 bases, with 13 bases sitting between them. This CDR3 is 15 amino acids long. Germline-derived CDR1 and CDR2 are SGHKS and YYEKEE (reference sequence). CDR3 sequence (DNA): TGTGCCAGCAGCCCACCGGGACACATGAACACTGAAGCTTTCTTT. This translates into CASSPPGHMNTEAFF.

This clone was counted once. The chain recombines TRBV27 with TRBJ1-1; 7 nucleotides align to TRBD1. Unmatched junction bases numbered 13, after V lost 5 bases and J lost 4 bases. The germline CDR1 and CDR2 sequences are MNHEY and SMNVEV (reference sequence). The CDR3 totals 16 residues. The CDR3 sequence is CASSHGQSGTATEAFF. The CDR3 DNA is TGTGCCAGCAGTCATGGCCAATCCGGGACAGCCACTGAAGCTTTCTTT.

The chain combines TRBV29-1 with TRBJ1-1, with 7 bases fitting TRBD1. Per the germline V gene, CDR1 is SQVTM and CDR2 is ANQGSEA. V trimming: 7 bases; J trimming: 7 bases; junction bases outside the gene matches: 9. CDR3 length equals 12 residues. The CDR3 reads CSAQGGEHEAFF. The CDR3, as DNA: TGCAGCGCCCAGGGGGGTGAGCATGAAGCTTTCTTT.

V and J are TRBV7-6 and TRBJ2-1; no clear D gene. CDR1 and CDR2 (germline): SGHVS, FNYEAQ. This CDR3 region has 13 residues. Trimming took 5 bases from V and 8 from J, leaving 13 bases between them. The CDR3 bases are TGTGCCAGCAGCCCGCCGAACGCGCATGAGCAGTTCTTC. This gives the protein CASSPPNAHEQFF.

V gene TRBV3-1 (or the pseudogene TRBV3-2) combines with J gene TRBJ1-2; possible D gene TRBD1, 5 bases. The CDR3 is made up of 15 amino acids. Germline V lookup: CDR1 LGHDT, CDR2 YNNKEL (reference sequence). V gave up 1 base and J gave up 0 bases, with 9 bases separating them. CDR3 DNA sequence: TGTGCCAGCAGCCAAGTCGACAGACCTAACTATGGCTACACCTTC. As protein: CASSQVDRPNYGYTF.

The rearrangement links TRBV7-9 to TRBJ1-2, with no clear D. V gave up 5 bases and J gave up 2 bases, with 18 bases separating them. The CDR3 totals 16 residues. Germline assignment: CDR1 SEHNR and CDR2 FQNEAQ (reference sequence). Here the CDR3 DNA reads TGTGCCAGCAGCATAGTGGAGGCCTCTACCAACTATGGCTACACCTTC. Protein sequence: CASSIVEASTNYGYTF.

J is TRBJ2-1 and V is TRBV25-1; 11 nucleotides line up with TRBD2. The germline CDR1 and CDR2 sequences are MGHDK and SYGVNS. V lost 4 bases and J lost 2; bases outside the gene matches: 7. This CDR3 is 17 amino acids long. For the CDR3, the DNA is TGTGCCAGCAGTGGACTAGCGGGGACCAATACCTACAATGAGCAGTTCTTC. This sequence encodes CASSGLAGTNTYNEQFF.

Here the CDR3 reads CASSSQGINQPQHF. The CDR3 region has the DNA TGTGCCAGCAGCTCTCAGGGGATCAATCAGCCCCAGCATTTT. The chain joins TRBV5-6 to TRBJ1-5, with a possible D match to TRBD1 (6 bases). Germline-derived CDR1 and CDR2 are SGHDT and YYEEEE. Deletions cut 3 bases from V and 3 bases from J, with 10 bases between. The CDR3 extends over 14 amino acids. The full variable domain, its missing parts supplied by reference TRBV5-6 and TRBJ1-5, is DAGVTQSPTHLIKTRGQQVTLRCSPKSGHDTVSWYQQALGQGPQFIFQYYEEEERQRGNFPDRFSGHQFPNYSSELNVNALLLGDSALYLCASSSQGINQPQHFGDGTRLSIL.